A selection of T cell receptor beta chains follows, all from one sample in a study of CD8+ T cells in alopecia areata. Generated by immunoSEQ multiplex PCR, the TCRdb table keeps only in-frame clones and is missing some. The table records roughly 150,000 clones, about 51% of them present only once. The input for sequencing was CD8+ T cells sorted from blood, taken at week 0. These receptors were obtained from a human donor with alopecia areata. CDR3s include the opening cysteine and the closing phenylalanine or tryptophan. Fields, in order: D gene, V gene, clone size, J gene, CDR3 protein, CDR3 DNA. D genes are given only for firm matches. Rows give clone size only sometimes, using once, few, many, or a class for an expanded clone.

-	TRBV7-9	-	TRBJ2-3	CASSSYSDTQYF	TGTGCCAGCAGCTCCTACTCTGATACGCAGTATTTT
-	TRBV4-3	-	TRBJ2-2	CASSQENAGELFF	TGCGCCAGCAGCCAAGAGAACGCCGGGGAGCTGTTTTTT
-	TRBV29-1	few	TRBJ2-4	CSVDGDGDIQYF	TGCAGCGTTGACGGGGATGGGGACATTCAGTACTTC
-	TRBV27	-	TRBJ2-7	CASSPRGIEQYF	TGTGCCAGCAGTCCCAGGGGAATCGAGCAGTACTTC
-	TRBV30	-	TRBJ2-7	CAWSGSLGYEQYF	TGTGCCTGGAGCGGAAGTTTGGGCTACGAGCAGTACTTC
-	TRBV29-1	few	TRBJ2-1	CSVDRHQGRTTNNEQFF	TGCAGCGTTGATAGGCACCAGGGGCGGACTACAAACAATGAGCAGTTCTTC
TRBD1	TRBV7-9	-	TRBJ2-3	CASSPTGLSTDTQYF	TGTGCCAGCAGCCCGACAGGGCTGAGCACAGATACGCAGTATTTT
-	TRBV12-5	-	TRBJ2-2	CASGLPSETGELFF	TGTGCTAGTGGTTTGCCCTCAGAGACCGGGGAGCTGTTTTTT
TRBD2	TRBV4-1	few	TRBJ2-3	CASSQDQGTSGIRF	TGCGCCAGCAGCCAAGATCAGGGGACTAGCGGGATCAGATTT
-	TRBV29-1	-	TRBJ1-2	CSVEDHRTDYGYTF	TGCAGCGTTGAAGACCACCGGACAGACTATGGCTACACCTTC
-	TRBV11-2	-	TRBJ2-7	CASSLASPSSYEQYF	TGTGCCAGCAGCTTAGCCAGCCCAAGCTCCTACGAGCAGTACTTC
-	TRBV7-2	few	TRBJ1-2	CASSDRAYGYTF	TGTGCCAGCAGCGACAGAGCCTATGGCTACACCTTC
TRBD1	TRBV27	-	TRBJ1-2	CASSLSGTGNDGYTF	TGTGCCAGCAGTTTATCCGGGACAGGGAACGATGGCTACACCTTC
TRBD1	TRBV29-1	few	TRBJ2-5	CSVEGGQGPQETQYF	TGCAGCGTTGAAGGGGGACAGGGGCCCCAAGAGACCCAGTACTTC
-	TRBV13	-	TRBJ1-6	CASSLGPEEDSPLHF	TGTGCCAGCAGCTTGGGACCCGAGGAGGATTCACCCCTCCACTTT
-	TRBV23-1	-	TRBJ1-2	CASSLGTSKSGYTF	TGCGCCAGCAGTCTGGGGACATCTAAGTCGGGCTACACCTTC
TRBD2	TRBV30	-	TRBJ2-3	CAWSTTSGATDTQYF	TGTGCCTGGAGTACTACTAGCGGAGCCACAGATACGCAGTATTTT
-	TRBV29-1	-	TRBJ2-2	CSARPLTGELFF	TGCAGCGCCCGACCCCTCACCGGGGAGCTGTTTTTT
-	TRBV7-6	-	TRBJ2-7	CASSLSYFGYEQYF	TGTGCCAGCAGCCTCTCTTACTTTGGCTACGAGCAGTACTTC
TRBD1	TRBV29-1	-	TRBJ2-7	CSVEGASVGQGAYEQYF	TGCAGCGTTGAAGGGGCTTCCGTTGGGCAGGGGGCCTACGAGCAGTACTTC
-	TRBV29-1	-	TRBJ2-1	CSVEPTDTYNEQFF	TGCAGCGTTGAGCCGACTGACACCTACAATGAGCAGTTCTTC
-	TRBV7-9	-	TRBJ2-7	CASSLGFGDGTYEQYF	TGTGCCAGCAGCTTGGGTTTTGGGGACGGGACCTACGAGCAGTACTTC
-	TRBV2	-	TRBJ2-7	CASSLPGPYEQYF	TGTGCCAGCAGTCTCCCTGGGCCCTACGAGCAGTACTTC
-	TRBV11-2	once	TRBJ2-7	CASSLLGGRDEQYF	TGTGCCAGCAGCTTACTGGGGGGCCGGGACGAGCAGTACTTC
-	TRBV30	-	TRBJ2-1	CAWSHLGDNEQFF	TGTGCCTGGAGTCACCTGGGCGACAATGAGCAGTTCTTC
-	TRBV29-1	few	TRBJ1-2	CSASVAGDNYGYTF	TGCAGCGCTTCGGTGGCAGGAGACAACTATGGCTACACCTTC
TRBD1	TRBV9	-	TRBJ1-2	CASSEGQGLKGGGYTF	TGTGCCAGCAGCGAGGGACAGGGGCTGAAGGGAGGCGGCTACACCTTC
-	TRBV28	-	TRBJ2-3	CASSSTSAADTQYF	TGTGCCAGCAGTTCTACTAGTGCGGCAGATACGCAGTATTTT
-	TRBV12-5	-	TRBJ2-5	CASGLAAYRVETQYF	TGTGCTAGTGGTTTGGCCGCCTACCGTGTAGAGACCCAGTACTTC
-	TRBV15	-	TRBJ1-6	CATSQDRNYNSPLHF	TGTGCCACCAGCCAAGACAGAAACTATAATTCACCCCTCCACTTT
-	TRBV10-1	few	TRBJ1-1	CASSAGQPNTEAFF	TGCGCCAGCAGTGCCGGACAGCCAAACACTGAAGCTTTCTTT
TRBD2	TRBV6-7	few	TRBJ2-3	CASSYSAPGLAGDTQYF	TGTGCCAGCAGTTACTCGGCCCCAGGACTAGCGGGAGATACGCAGTATTTT
-	TRBV10-1	few	TRBJ2-7	CASGEDSSEQYF	TGCGCCAGCGGAGAGGACAGTTCCGAGCAGTACTTC
TRBD1	TRBV7-6	-	TRBJ2-7	CASSLTDRGVEQYF	TGTGCCAGCAGCTTAACGGACAGGGGGGTCGAGCAGTACTTC
-	TRBV4-3	few	TRBJ2-2	CASSQDRVGELFF	TGCGCCAGCAGCCAAGATCGAGTCGGGGAGCTGTTTTTT
-	TRBV13	-	TRBJ2-3	CASSFGGTDTQYF	TGTGCCAGCAGCTTTGGCGGCACAGATACGCAGTATTTT
-	TRBV30	-	TRBJ2-3	CAWSFGGGGDTQYF	TGTGCCTGGAGTTTCGGGGGCGGAGGAGATACGCAGTATTTT
-	TRBV15	-	TRBJ2-3	CATSRVQGSGDTQYF	TGTGCCACCAGCAGAGTACAGGGCAGTGGAGATACGCAGTATTTT
-	TRBV7-9	few	TRBJ2-3	CASSSNTDTQYF	TGTGCCAGCAGCTCCAACACAGATACGCAGTATTTT